The 18 T cell receptor beta chains presented below share a single source sample, sequenced in a study of a mutant IDH1 vaccine in newly diagnosed glioma. Libraries were prepared by immunoSEQ multiplex PCR; TCRdb keeps only in-frame clonotypes and omits some of them. This sample has some 80,000 clones, with approximately 85% found just once. Antigens of these TCRs are unknown. Time point specified: week 23, last vaccination. Doses of 300 ug of mutant IDH1 20-mer peptide were given with topical imiquimod. The sample in question was PBMCs, obtained from a glioma patient whose treatment included an IDH1 peptide vaccine. Receptors originate from a woman between 45 and 60 years old with glioma.

The chain carries TRBV11-2 and TRBJ2-1; D is ambiguous. Germline V gene data show CDR1 as SGHAT and CDR2 as FQNNGV. The germline V and J ends were trimmed by 1 base and 8 bases, with 9 bases remaining between them. This CDR3 is built from 13 residues. The CDR3 protein is CASSLGDLDEQFF. Written as DNA, the CDR3 is TGTGCCAGCAGCTTAGGGGATTTAGATGAGCAGTTCTTC.

This clone occurred once. The gene calls are TRBV19 and TRBJ1-2; possible D gene TRBD1, 5 bases. The CDR3 is 18 amino acids. Deletions cut 9 bases from V and 5 bases from J, with 31 bases between. CDR1 is LNHDA, CDR2 SQIVND, per germline (reference sequence). The CDR3 bases are TGTGCCAGCGAGACTACGTTTCTGGACGTGGGACCGCTATATGGCTACACCTTC. It translates to CASETTFLDVGPLYGYTF. The whole variable domain, filled in from reference TRBV19 and TRBJ1-2, reads DGGITQSPKYLFRKEGQNVTLSCEQNLNHDAMYWYRQDPGQGLRLIYYSQIVNDFQKGDIAEGYSVSREKKESFPLTVTSAQKNPTAFYLCASETTFLDVGPLYGYTFGSGTRLTVV.

This rearrangement joins TRBV13 to TRBJ2-7, with TRBD2 identical over 13 bases. V trimming: 5 bases; J trimming: 1 base; junction bases outside the gene matches: 2. CDR3 length: 15 residues. CDR1 is PRHDT, CDR2 FYEKMQ, per germline (reference sequence). In DNA, the CDR3 is TGTGCCAGCAGCCTGGGACTAGCGGGATCCTACGAGCAGTACTTC. Translated, it gives CASSLGLAGSYEQYF.

This chain links TRBV9 with TRBJ1-4; TRBD1 might be the D (5 bases). Germline CDR1 SGDLS, CDR2 YYNGEE. The CDR3 sequence is 15 residues long. V was pared by 4 bases and J by 0 bases, with 10 bases between. Here the CDR3 DNA reads TGTGCCAGCAGCAAAACAGGAGCAACTAATGAAAAACTGTTTTTT. Translated, it gives CASSKTGATNEKLFF.

The J gene is TRBJ2-1, the V gene TRBV2, with D uncertain. The germline V gene has CDR1 SNHLY and CDR2 FYNNEI. This CDR3 is 12 amino acids long. Trimming removed 2 bases at V and 6 bases at J, with 5 bases between. The CDR3 DNA follows: TGTGCCAGCAGTGAAACAACCAATGAGCAGTTCTTC. It is translated as CASSETTNEQFF.

This chain connects TRBV29-1 to TRBJ2-1, with D perhaps assigned TRBD1 or TRBD2 (5 bases each). The germline V and J ends were trimmed by 6 bases and 7 bases, with 16 bases remaining between them. The germline gives CDR1 SQVTM, CDR2 ANQGSEA. The CDR3 contains 13 residues. Written as DNA, the CDR3 is TGCAGCGTCCCCTCCGCGTGGGGGAATGAGCAGTTCTTC. This gives the protein CSVPSAWGNEQFF.

This chain links TRBV7-9 with TRBJ2-7, with a possible D match to TRBD2 (6 bases). The CDR3 runs 12 residues. In germline, CDR1 is SEHNR, CDR2 FQNEAQ (reference sequence). The ends were cut back, 3 bases at V and 10 bases at J, with 13 bases in the middle. The CDR3 DNA follows: TGTGCCAGCAGCTTCCGGGACTCAGCCCAGTACTTC. Translation: CASSFRDSAQYF. Full variable domain (outside the CDR3, taken from reference TRBV7-9 and TRBJ2-7): DTGVSQNPRHKITKRGQNVTFRCDPISEHNRLYWYRQTLGQGPEFLTYFQNEAQLEKSRLLSDRFSAERPKGSFSTLEIQRTEQGDSAMYLCASSFRDSAQYFGPGTRLTVT.

This chain links TRBV4-2 with TRBJ2-6, with D unclear. CDR3 length equals 19 residues. The V gene's germline CDR1 is LGHNA and CDR2 YNFKEQ. With 1 base removed from V and 0 bases from J, the gap between germline ends came to 16 bases. The CDR3 region has the DNA TGTGCCAGCAGCCAAGCCCAGGCGCCGGCCGGCTCTGGGGCCAACGTCCTGACTTTC. Its translation is CASSQAQAPAGSGANVLTF.

The rearrangement uses TRBV2 and TRBJ2-7, with 8 bases aligning to TRBD2. The junction had 8 bases not matched to a gene; V was cut back by 8 bases and J by 2 bases. CDR1 and CDR2 from the germline V gene are SNHLY and FYNNEI. This CDR3 has 14 residues. CDR3 protein: CASSSRAGAYEQYF. CDR3 DNA sequence: TGTGCCAGCTCCTCCAGAGCGGGAGCCTACGAGCAGTACTTC.

CDR3 nucleotides: TGTGCCAGCAGTGGGGGACTAGCTGGGTACGAGCAGTACTTC. The encoded protein is CASSGGLAGYEQYF. The chain is built from TRBV28 and TRBJ2-7, with 9 bases aligning to TRBD2. The germline V gene has CDR1 MDHEN and CDR2 SYDVKM. This CDR3 region has 14 residues. V shed 5 bases, J shed 4 bases, and the junction held 6 bases outside the gene matches. Full variable domain (rest looked up from reference TRBV28 and TRBJ2-7): DVKVTQSSRYLVKRTGEKVFLECVQDMDHENMFWYRQDPGLGLRLIYFSYDVKMKEKGDIPEGYSVSREKKERFSLILESASTNQTSMYLCASSGGLAGYEQYFGPGTRLTVT.

The CDR3 protein is CASTSRFPSYEQYF. The CDR3 DNA reads as TGTGCCAGCACCTCTAGATTCCCGTCCTACGAGCAGTACTTC. V and J are TRBV6-1 and TRBJ2-7; no clear D gene. The germline V gene has CDR1 MNHNS and CDR2 SASEGT. This CDR3 contains 14 residues. The V gene lost 7 bases and the J gene lost 1 base, with 14 bases spanning the gap.

This clone appeared once. This chain uses TRBV9 with TRBJ2-3; the D gene could be TRBD1 or TRBD2 (5 bases each). The CDR3 contains 18 residues. Trimming stripped 0 bases from V and 1 base from J, with 18 bases between. Germline V gene lookup returns CDR1 SGDLS and CDR2 YYNGEE. CDR3 sequence: CASSVATGQFRGTDTQYF. In DNA form, the CDR3 reads TGTGCCAGCAGCGTAGCTACGGGGCAGTTCAGGGGCACAGATACGCAGTATTTT.

The chain employs TRBV7-9 and TRBJ1-2, with D maybe TRBD1 (5 bases). The V and J ends lost 2 bases and 8 bases respectively, with 15 bases between them. This CDR3 contains 14 residues. Looked up from germline, CDR1 is SEHNR and CDR2 is FQNEAQ (reference sequence). The DNA of the CDR3 is TGTGCCAGCAGCTTAACGGACAAGATAGGCGGCTACACCTTC. Translating gives CASSLTDKIGGYTF.

V is TRBV11-1 and J is TRBJ2-4, with TRBD1 matching 9 bases. Trimming took 6 bases from V and 6 from J; bases not matched to a gene: 6. This CDR3 contains 14 residues. CDR1 is SGHAT and CDR2 is FQDESV in the germline V gene (reference sequence). The CDR3 reads CASRNPGQGNIQYF. The CDR3 DNA is TGTGCCAGCAGAAACCCGGGACAGGGAAACATTCAGTACTTC.

The chain recombines TRBV19 with TRBJ1-5, with D tentatively TRBD1 (5 bases). The CDR3 is 17 amino acids. V was cut by 1 base and J by 0 bases, with 13 bases left in between. Per germline, CDR1 LNHDA and CDR2 SQIVND (reference sequence). For the CDR3, the DNA is TGTGCCAGTAGTATAGCGGCGACAGTTTATAGCAATCAGCCCCAGCATTTT. Residues: CASSIAATVYSNQPQHF.

This clone was picked up a small number of times. This chain connects TRBV4-1 to TRBJ1-4; 8 nucleotides line up with TRBD1. Trimming removed 0 bases from V and 1 base from J; junction bases left unmatched: 1. CDR3 length: 16 amino acids. Per the germline V gene, CDR1 is MGHRA and CDR2 is YSYEKL. The CDR3 here is CASSQDDRGTNEKLFF. CDR3 bases: TGCGCCAGCAGCCAAGACGACAGGGGAACTAATGAAAAACTGTTTTTT.

The chain carries TRBV7-8 and TRBJ2-5; a weak D match, TRBD1 (5 bases). CDR1 and CDR2 from the germline V gene are SGHVS and FQNEAQ. CDR3 size: 13 residues. V was shortened by 5 bases and J by 8 bases, with 15 bases between the two germline ends. The CDR3 sequence is CASSLRNTGTQYF. The CDR3 DNA follows: TGTGCCAGCAGCCTACGGAACACAGGAACCCAGTACTTC. Looking up the rest from reference TRBV7-8 and TRBJ2-5 gives the full variable domain: GAGVSQSPRYKVAKRGQDVALRCDPISGHVSLFWYQQALGQGPEFLTYFQNEAQLDKSGLPSDRFFAERPEGSVSTLKIQRTQQEDSAVYLCASSLRNTGTQYFGPGTRLLVL.

This chain joins TRBV5-1 and TRBJ1-5; D might be TRBD1 (6 bases). V was trimmed by 4 bases and J by 4 bases, leaving 12 bases between them. Germline loops: CDR1 SGHRS, CDR2 YFSETQ. The CDR3 totals 14 residues. The CDR3 loop is CASSQDSGNQPQHF. The CDR3 DNA follows: TGCGCCAGCAGCCAGGACAGTGGGAATCAGCCCCAGCATTTT.